This T cell receptor beta chain was profiled in a study of identical twins. Study-level results: Out-of-frame sharing of TCR alpha in monozygotic twins was underestimated by models. Out-of-frame alpha sequences shared by twins were enriched for low generation probability.

All donors were healthy Caucasians. This clonotype was counted a few times. Its antigen is currently unknown. V shed 5 bases and J 2 bases; nucleotides not matched to a gene: 7. This CDR3 has 16 amino acids. Germline V gene sequence: CDR1 SGHTA, CDR2 FQGNSA. Template switching, a step in the protocol, added a universal primer site, and cDNA carried unique molecular identifiers. TCRdb reprocessed the 5' RACE reads via MiXCR and lists one record per CDR3 protein. Found here are a few hundred thousand distinct CDR3 sequences, around 18% of them singletons; the top ten hold around 12%. The sequenced sample consisted of naive T cells sorted from blood. This sequence joins TRBV7-2 and TRBJ2-7, with TRBD2 matching over 12 bases. The clonotype was recovered from a man between 50 and 59 years old in good health. This chain's CDR3 is CASSPRLAGVTYEQYF. Here the CDR3 DNA reads TGTGCCAGCAGCCCCAGACTAGCGGGGGTAACCTACGAGCAGTACTTC.